One and the same sample provided the 31 T cell receptor beta chains below, sequenced in a study of molecular identifiers for immune sequencing clone quantification. Each CDR3 protein gets one entry after TCRdb re-called the PCR reads with MiXCR. The profile shows about half a million distinct CDR3 sequences, roughly 25% of them singletons. Sequenced material: naive CD8+ T cells from blood, with Jurkat cell RNA spiked in. Specified subset: FACS-sorted CD8+CD4-CCR7+CD45RA+ naive T cells. Source of these receptors: a human donor in good health. Some libraries in this study had Jurkat cell RNA spiked in.

The rearrangement uses TRBV20-1 and TRBJ2-7, with a weak D call TRBD2 (6 bases). The germline V and J ends were trimmed by 3 bases and 6 bases, with 15 bases remaining between them. Germline V gene lookup returns CDR1 DFQATT and CDR2 SNEGSKA (reference sequence). The CDR3 is 13 amino acids. CDR3 amino acids: CSASFPSASEQYF. Written as DNA, the CDR3 is TGCAGTGCTAGTTTCCCTAGCGCGAGCGAGCAGTACTTC.

This clonotype showed up many times. The chain is built from TRBV29-1 and TRBJ2-7; D may be TRBD1 (5 bases). Germline V lookup: CDR1 SQVTM, CDR2 ANQGSEA. The CDR3 loop spans 12 amino acids. The germline V and J ends were trimmed by 6 bases and 2 bases, with 11 bases remaining between them. CDR3 DNA: TGCAGCGTCCAATGGACAACCTACGAGCAGTACTTC. Translated, it gives CSVQWTTYEQYF.

This clonotype has only a few counts. This chain links TRBV10-2 with TRBJ1-4; TRBD1 might be the D (6 bases). Trimming cost V 7 bases and J 8 bases, with 20 bases left between them. The CDR3 covers 15 residues. The germline gives CDR1 WSHSY, CDR2 SAAADI. The CDR3 is CASTEDSRIVEKLFF. The CDR3 DNA is TGCGCCAGCACCGAGGACAGCCGTATCGTGGAAAAACTGTTTTTT.

This clonotype was counted only a few times. V usage is TRBV12-3 or TRBV12-4 and J usage is TRBJ1-1, with 7 bases fitting TRBD1. This CDR3 contains 15 residues. V was pared by 4 bases and J by 1 base, with 6 bases of the junction left unmatched. The DNA of the CDR3 is TGTGCCAGCAGTTCCAACAGGGGATCGAACACTGAAGCTTTCTTT. This codes for CASSSNRGSNTEAFF.

This clonotype showed up many times. The J gene is TRBJ1-4, the V gene TRBV9, with 7 nucleotides matching TRBD1. The CDR3 extends over 15 amino acids. Trimming cost V 6 bases and J 5 bases; bases outside gene matches: 10. Germline CDR1 reads SGDLS; CDR2 reads YYNGEE. The CDR3 protein is CASTHGGQLNEKLFF. The CDR3 DNA is TGTGCCAGCACCCATGGGGGACAGCTGAATGAAAAACTGTTTTTT.

This clonotype was counted between two and nine times. The genes are TRBV6-2 or TRBV6-3 and TRBJ2-2; TRBD1 matches at 9 bases. The CDR3 is 16 amino acids. Looked up from germline, CDR1 is MNHEY and CDR2 is SVGEGT. The junction had 7 bases not matched to a gene; V was cut back by 4 bases and J by 4 bases. The CDR3 nucleotides are TGTGCCAGCAGTTTCGGGACAGGGTTTTTCACCGGGGAGCTGTTTTTT. It yields the protein CASSFGTGFFTGELFF.

This clonotype was seen more than once but under ten times. This sequence joins TRBV2 and TRBJ2-2; D call uncertain. This CDR3 spans 14 amino acids. Germline loops: CDR1 SNHLY, CDR2 FYNNEI. CDR3 in DNA: TGTGCTTTGCGGCTTAAGTCGAACACCGGGGAGCTGTTTTTT. It is translated as CALRLKSNTGELFF. Complete variable domain (other parts from reference TRBV2 and TRBJ2-2): EPEVTQTPSHQVTQMGQEVILRCVPISNHLYFYWYRQILGQKVEFLVSFYNNEISEKSEIFDDQFSVERPDGSNFTLKIRSTKLEDSAMYFCALRLKSNTGELFFGEGSRLTVL.

This clonotype has just a few counts. The chain recombines TRBV13 with TRBJ2-1; 13 bases line up with TRBD2. Germline values: CDR1 PRHDT, CDR2 FYEKMQ (reference sequence). CDR3 length: 14 residues. Trimming cost V 3 bases and J 10 bases; bases outside gene matches: 3. In DNA form, the CDR3 reads TGTGCCAGCAGCTTGGGACTAGCGGGAAGAGAGCAGTTCTTC. It codes for CASSLGLAGREQFF.

Note on this clonotype: A much bigger clone sits one base away, suggesting this may be a read error. Here the CDR3 omits its conserved ending phenylalanine or tryptophan, so a read error is the likely source. No DNA is shown, since the ends of the CDR3 on it are uncertain; the CDR3 is the one TCRdb lists. The rearrangement joins TRBV9 to TRBJ2-5. Per the germline V gene, CDR1 is SGDLS and CDR2 is YYNGEE. A total of 9 residues make up the CDR3, ends included. The CDR3 reads CASSVGQTP.

A note on this clonotype: Since a much larger clone is just one base distant, this may be a read error. This chain joins TRBV28 and TRBJ2-7, with D unclear. Germline V gives CDR1 MDHEN, CDR2 SYDVKM. The length of the CDR3 is 13 residues. V was pared by 4 bases and J by 4 bases, with 11 bases between. CDR3 amino acids: CASSSRSPYEQYF. CDR3 nucleotide sequence: TGTGCCAGCAGTTCGAGGAGCCCGTACGAGCAGTACTTC. The full variable domain, in which reference TRBV28 and TRBJ2-7 provide the parts outside the CDR3, is DVKVTQSSRYLVKRTGEKVFLECVQDMDHENMFWYRQDPGLGLRLIYFSYDVKMKEKGDIPEGYSVSREKKERFSLILESASTNQTSMYLCASSSRSPYEQYFGPGTRLTVT.

This clonotype has ten or more counts. The genes are TRBV7-9 and TRBJ1-5; unclear D gene. With 5 bases removed from V and 3 bases from J, the gap between germline ends came to 11 bases. The CDR3 sequence is 14 residues long. CDR1 is SEHNR and CDR2 is FQNEAQ in the germline V gene (reference sequence). CDR3 bases: TGTGCCAGCAGCCTCCGTTTTGACAATCAGCCCCAGCATTTT. It translates to CASSLRFDNQPQHF.

V gene TRBV4-3 combines with J gene TRBJ2-3, with D unresolved. The CDR3 covers 17 residues. Trimming took 0 bases from V and 0 from J, leaving 13 bases between them. Germline V gene lookup returns CDR1 LGHNA and CDR2 YSLEER. CDR3 protein: CASSQDQGLVSTDTQYF. The CDR3 region has the DNA TGCGCCAGCAGCCAAGATCAAGGGCTAGTTAGCACAGATACGCAGTATTTT.

This clonotype was picked up a small number of times. The rearrangement joins TRBV28 to TRBJ2-1; TRBD2 might be the D (5 bases). With 4 bases removed from V and 7 bases from J, the gap between germline ends came to 23 bases. In germline, CDR1 is MDHEN, CDR2 SYDVKM. This CDR3 has 17 residues. The CDR3 spells CASSSEARWSVGNEQFF. DNA of the CDR3: TGTGCCAGCAGTTCGGAGGCGAGGTGGAGTGTTGGGAATGAGCAGTTCTTC.

As for this clonotype: A read error may account for a junction end that differs from germline. The rearrangement links TRBV6-5 to TRBJ2-5; D may be TRBD2 (7 bases). Germline assignment: CDR1 MNHEY and CDR2 SVGAGI. The CDR3 has 17 amino acids. CDR3 DNA: TGTGCCAGCAGTCACCTGGGGGGGGCTCGGGCGGAAGAGCCCCAGTACTTC. Translation: CASSHLGGARAEEPQYF.

This clonotype has only a few counts. The chain recombines TRBV20-1 with TRBJ2-7; D might be TRBD1 (5 bases). Deletions cut 0 bases from V and 3 bases from J, with 12 bases between. Per germline, CDR1 DFQATT and CDR2 SNEGSKA (reference sequence). CDR3 size: 14 residues. The CDR3 bases are TGCAGTGCTAGAGATGGGGCTAACCTCTACGAGCAGTACTTC. Protein product: CSARDGANLYEQYF.

Notes on this clonotype: A much more abundant neighbour one base away suggests this may be a read error. The CDR3 DNA reads as TGCGCCAGCAGCCCTCAAGGGCCCCTGGTTCGTGAAGCTCTCTTT. Translated, it gives CASSPQGPLVREALF. The chain couples TRBV4-1 to TRBJ1-1; no clear D gene. Germline CDR1 MGHRA, CDR2 YSYEKL. CDR3 length equals 15 residues.

This clonotype was observed at least ten times. J is TRBJ2-7 and V is TRBV12-3 or TRBV12-4; the D gene could be TRBD1 or TRBD2 (5 bases each). The CDR3 extends over 16 amino acids. Trimming took 3 bases from V and 3 from J, leaving 18 bases between them. The CDR3 sequence is CASSFGLGTGSYEQYF. In DNA, the CDR3 is TGTGCCAGCAGTTTCGGATTGGGGACGGGAAGCTACGAGCAGTACTTC.

This chain joins TRBV12-5 and TRBJ2-5; no clear D. V dropped 3 bases and J dropped 5 bases, with 10 bases sitting between them. The CDR3 loop spans 13 amino acids. Germline CDR1 reads LGHNT; CDR2 reads FRNRAP. The CDR3 loop reads CASGFQDEETQYF. In nucleotides, the CDR3 is TGTGCTAGTGGTTTCCAGGACGAGGAGACCCAGTACTTC.

Details on this clonotype: This may be a read error, as it is one base from a much larger clone. The J gene is TRBJ1-1, the V gene TRBV9; D gene uncertain. Trimming cost V 0 bases and J 0 bases, with 3 bases left between them. Germline assignment: CDR1 SGDLS and CDR2 YYNGEE. The CDR3 totals 13 residues. The CDR3 protein is CASSVEMNTEAFF. The CDR3 DNA sequence: TGTGCCAGCAGCGTAGAAATGAACACTGAAGCTTTCTTT. The entire variable domain, with the rest obtained from reference TRBV9 and TRBJ1-1, is as follows: DSGVTQTPKHLITATGQRVTLRCSPRSGDLSVYWYQQSLDQGLQFLIQYYNGEERAKGNILERFSAQQFPDLHSELNLSSLELGDSALYFCASSVEMNTEAFFGQGTRLTVV.

The CDR3 region is CASSFDRESTEAFF. The CDR3 nucleotides read TGTGCCAGCAGTTTTGACAGAGAATCTACTGAAGCTTTCTTT. The chain joins TRBV6-5 to TRBJ1-1; the D gene is possibly TRBD1 (5 bases). The length of the CDR3 is 14 residues. Trimming left V 4 bases short and J 5 bases short, with 14 bases between. The V gene's germline CDR1 is MNHEY and CDR2 SVGAGI.

Remarks on this clonotype: A much larger clone sits a single nucleotide away, making a read error possible. CDR3 residues: CASSLESYCYTF. The CDR3, as DNA: TGTGCCAGCAGCCTGGAGAGCTATTGCTACACCTTC. J is TRBJ1-2 and V is TRBV5-6; D gene uncertain. CDR1 is SGHDT and CDR2 is YYEEEE in the germline V gene. CDR3 length: 12 amino acids. The full variable domain, with the rest looked up from reference TRBV5-6 and TRBJ1-2, is DAGVTQSPTHLIKTRGQQVTLRCSPKSGHDTVSWYQQALGQGPQFIFQYYEEEERQRGNFPDRFSGHQFPNYSSELNVNALLLGDSALYLCASSLESYCYTFGSGTRLTVV.

The chain links TRBV7-2 to TRBJ1-1; no clear D. The CDR3 covers 14 residues. Germline loops: CDR1 SGHTA, CDR2 FQGNSA. Trimming left V 4 bases short and J 2 bases short, with 11 bases between. The CDR3 nucleotides read TGTGCCAGCAGCTCCGACGGAGGAAACACTGAAGCTTTCTTT. It codes for CASSSDGGNTEAFF.

This clonotype turned up a few times. The DNA for the CDR3 is TGTGCCAGCAGCTTACCAGGGGTCGAGCAGTACTTC. Translated, it gives CASSLPGVEQYF. The V gene is TRBV7-6, the J gene TRBJ2-7; perhaps TRBD1 as D (6 bases). Trimming stripped 2 bases from V and 6 bases from J, with 8 bases between. The CDR3 is 12 residues long. Germline CDR1 is SGHVS and CDR2 is FNYEAQ.

This chain links TRBV28 with TRBJ1-1; possibly TRBD1 for D (5 bases). Germline CDR1 and CDR2: MDHEN and SYDVKM. V dropped 5 bases and J dropped 6 bases, with 19 bases sitting between them. The CDR3 contains 15 residues. The CDR3 DNA reads as TGTGCCAGCAGTCCCCGGGGACTCCGGCAGGCTGAAGCTTTCTTT. Its protein product is CASSPRGLRQAEAFF.

This rearrangement joins TRBV27 to TRBJ2-2, with D uncertain. Trimming took 6 bases from V and 4 from J, leaving 12 bases between them. Germline loops: CDR1 MNHEY, CDR2 SMNVEV (reference sequence). The CDR3 totals 14 residues. The chain's CDR3 is CASRERQGTGELFF. The CDR3 nucleotides are TGTGCCAGCAGAGAAAGACAAGGCACCGGGGAGCTGTTTTTT.

Ten or more counts support this clonotype. V usage is TRBV5-1 and J usage is TRBJ2-7, with a weak D call TRBD2 (7 bases). Trimming took 3 bases from V and 4 from J, leaving 17 bases between them. This CDR3 contains 15 residues. CDR1 and CDR2 (germline): SGHRS, YFSETQ. DNA of the CDR3: TGCGCCAGCAGCTCCACGTCCGGGGGGACATACGAGCAGTACTTC. Encoded protein: CASSSTSGGTYEQYF.

The chain combines TRBV10-2 with TRBJ2-3; TRBD2 matches 7 bases. The germline CDR1 and CDR2 sequences are WSHSY and SAAADI. This CDR3 has 16 residues. Trimming took 0 bases from V and 1 from J; bases not matched to a gene: 4. Written as DNA, the CDR3 is TGCGCCAGCAGTGAGTCGAACCGGGAGGGCACAGATACGCAGTATTTT. It codes for CASSESNREGTDTQYF.

The chain carries TRBV2 and TRBJ2-3, with 8 nucleotides matching TRBD1. Trimming took 3 bases from V and 4 from J; bases not matched to a gene: 6. CDR1 is SNHLY, CDR2 FYNNEI, per germline. There are 15 residues in the CDR3. CDR3 DNA: TGTGCCAGCAGTGAGTACAGGGGGTACTCAGATACGCAGTATTTT. As protein: CASSEYRGYSDTQYF.

This clonotype was seen a handful of times. This CDR3 is CASSYVSSGGVEQFF. CDR3 nucleotides: TGTGCCAGCAGTTACGTTTCTAGCGGGGGGGTTGAGCAGTTCTTC. The chain recombines TRBV6-5 with TRBJ2-1, with 12 positions matching TRBD2. The CDR3 has 15 residues. Germline CDR1 is MNHEY and CDR2 is SVGAGI. V shed 2 bases, J shed 9 bases, and the junction held 5 bases outside the gene matches.

Comments on this clonotype: This sequence may be a read error, since a much larger clone differs from it by one base. This rearrangement joins TRBV14 to TRBJ1-1; 7 bases are a match to TRBD1. This CDR3 spans 16 amino acids. Germline CDR1 reads SGHDN; CDR2 reads FVKESK. CDR3 bases: TGTGCCAGCAGCGCGGACAGGTTTACCTTGAACCCTGAAGCTTTCTTT. As protein: CASSADRFTLNPEAFF. The full variable domain, with the rest looked up from reference TRBV14 and TRBJ1-1, is EAGVTQFPSHSVIEKGQTVTLRCDPISGHDNLYWYRRVMGKEIKFLLHFVKESKQDESGMPNNRFLAERTGGTYSTLKVQPAELEDSGVYFCASSADRFTLNPEAFFGQGTRLTVV.

There are a few counts of this clonotype. The rearrangement links TRBV7-7 to TRBJ2-3, with TRBD2 as a possible D gene (5 bases). The CDR3 sequence is 14 residues long. Germline lookup yields CDR1 SSHAT and CDR2 FNYEAQ (reference sequence). The V gene lost 5 bases and the J gene lost 3 bases, with 12 bases spanning the gap. CDR3 bases: TGTGCCAGCAGCCCCAATCCGGGAACAGATACGCAGTATTTT. Protein product: CASSPNPGTDTQYF.